The present T cell receptor (beta chain) was sequenced within a study of cytomegalovirus exposure and HLA in healthy donors. This clone was observed a few times. The ends lost 3 bases at V and 3 bases at J; junction bases unmatched: 7. CDR1 is SGHNT and CDR2 is YENEEA in the germline V gene. CDR3 length: 15 residues. With 60 Vbeta and 13 Jbeta primers, the PCR was carried out. Method: immunoSEQ multiplex PCR; TCRdb's copy keeps in-frame clones and lacks some. Of roughly 160,000 clones listed, approximately 78% are singletons. The chain links TRBV11-3 to TRBJ2-5; 7 positions match TRBD1. The sequence came from a male donor in good health and CMV-seropositive. The sample taken for sequencing was PBMCs. CDR3 in DNA: TGTGCCAGCAGCTTTCGAGGGACAGCTAAAGAGACCCAGTACTTC. This translates into CASSFRGTAKETQYF.